Presented here are 2 T cell receptor beta chains from one specimen sequenced in a study of OX40 agonist ivuxolimab in advanced cancers. Profiled with immunoSEQ multiplex PCR; TCRdb holds only in-frame clones, not every one. This sample carries around 75,000 clones, 85% to 90% of them seen once, and the ten largest clones take around 2.3%. The input for sequencing was CD4+ or CD8+ T cells sorted from blood, taken in a trial of the OX40 agonist ivuxolimab. The receptor source for this set is an adult with an advanced solid tumor such as melanoma, head and neck, liver or kidney cancer.

The chain uses TRBV2 and TRBJ1-4, with D tentatively TRBD1 (5 bases). Trimming took 0 bases from V and 7 from J, leaving 15 bases between them. CDR1 and CDR2 (germline): SNHLY, FYNNEI. The CDR3 sequence is 16 residues long. CDR3: CASSEAEGPAGEKLFF. Here the CDR3 DNA reads TGTGCCAGCAGTGAAGCGGAGGGGCCTGCGGGTGAAAAACTGTTTTTT. The full variable domain, its missing parts supplied by reference TRBV2 and TRBJ1-4, is EPEVTQTPSHQVTQMGQEVILRCVPISNHLYFYWYRQILGQKVEFLVSFYNNEISEKSEIFDDQFSVERPDGSNFTLKIRSTKLEDSAMYFCASSEAEGPAGEKLFFGSGTQLSVL.

This chain links TRBV6-5 with TRBJ2-1, with TRBD2 identical over 9 bases. This CDR3 has 14 residues. V trimming: 5 bases; J trimming: 7 bases; junction bases outside the gene matches: 6. In germline, CDR1 is MNHEY, CDR2 SVGAGI. The CDR3 loop is CASSPQRGVNEQFF. CDR3 sequence (DNA): TGTGCCAGCAGTCCCCAGCGGGGGGTTAATGAGCAGTTCTTC.